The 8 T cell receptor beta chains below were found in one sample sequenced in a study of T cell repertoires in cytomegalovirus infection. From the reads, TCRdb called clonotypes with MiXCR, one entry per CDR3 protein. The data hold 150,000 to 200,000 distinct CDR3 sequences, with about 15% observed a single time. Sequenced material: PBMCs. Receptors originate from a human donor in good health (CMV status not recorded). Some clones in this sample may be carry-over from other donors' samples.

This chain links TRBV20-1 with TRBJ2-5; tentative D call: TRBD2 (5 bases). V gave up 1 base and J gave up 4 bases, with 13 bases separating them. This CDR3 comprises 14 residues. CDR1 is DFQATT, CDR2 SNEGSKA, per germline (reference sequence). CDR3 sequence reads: CSARAEVRTETQYF. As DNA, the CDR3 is TGCAGTGCTAGAGCGGAGGTCCGAACAGAGACCCAGTACTTC.

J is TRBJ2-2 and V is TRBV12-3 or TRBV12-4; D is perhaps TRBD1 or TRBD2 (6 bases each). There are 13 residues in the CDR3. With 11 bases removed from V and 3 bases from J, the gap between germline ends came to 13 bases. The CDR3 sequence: CASTGGHTGELFF. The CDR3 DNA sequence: TGTGCCTCGACTGGGGGGCACACCGGGGAGCTGTTTTTT.

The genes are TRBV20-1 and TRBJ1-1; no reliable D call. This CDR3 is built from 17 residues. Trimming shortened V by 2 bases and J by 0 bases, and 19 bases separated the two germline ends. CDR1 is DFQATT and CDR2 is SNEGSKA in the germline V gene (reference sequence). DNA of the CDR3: TGCAGTGCTAGAAGCCCCGACGCCATCGGAATGAACACTGAAGCTTTCTTT. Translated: CSARSPDAIGMNTEAFF.

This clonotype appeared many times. The CDR3: CASSLDGQWNSPLHF. Written as DNA, the CDR3 is TGTGCCAGCAGCTTAGATGGACAGTGGAATTCACCCCTCCACTTT. The chain combines TRBV7-9 with TRBJ1-6; perhaps TRBD1 as D (6 bases). Germline values: CDR1 SEHNR, CDR2 FQNEAQ (reference sequence). The V gene lost 1 base and the J gene lost 7 bases, with 11 bases spanning the gap. This CDR3 is built from 15 residues.

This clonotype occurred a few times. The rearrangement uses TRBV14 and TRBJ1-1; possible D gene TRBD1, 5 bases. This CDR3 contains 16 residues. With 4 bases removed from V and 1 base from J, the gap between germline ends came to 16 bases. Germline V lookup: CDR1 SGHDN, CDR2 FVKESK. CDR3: CASSPPGTVRNTEAFF. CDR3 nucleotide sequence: TGTGCCAGCAGCCCCCCCGGGACGGTGAGGAACACTGAAGCTTTCTTT.

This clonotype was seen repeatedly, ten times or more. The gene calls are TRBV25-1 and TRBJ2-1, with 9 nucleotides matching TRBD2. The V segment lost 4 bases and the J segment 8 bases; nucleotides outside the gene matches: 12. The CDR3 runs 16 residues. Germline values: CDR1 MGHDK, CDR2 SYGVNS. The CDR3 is CASSALTGLAGDEQFF. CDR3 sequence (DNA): TGTGCCAGCAGTGCCCTAACGGGGTTAGCGGGGGATGAGCAGTTCTTC. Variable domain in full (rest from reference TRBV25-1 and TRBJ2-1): EADIYQTPRYLVIGTGKKITLECSQTMGHDKMYWYQQDPGMELHLIHYSYGVNSTEKGDLSSESTVSRIRTEHFPLTLESARPSHTSQYLCASSALTGLAGDEQFFGPGTRLTVL.

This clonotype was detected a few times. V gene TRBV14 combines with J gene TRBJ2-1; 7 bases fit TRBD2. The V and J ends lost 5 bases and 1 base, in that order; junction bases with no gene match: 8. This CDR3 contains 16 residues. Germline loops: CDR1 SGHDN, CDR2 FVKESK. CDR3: CASSYPPAGSYNEQFF. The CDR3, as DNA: TGTGCCAGCAGCTACCCTCCAGCGGGATCCTACAATGAGCAGTTCTTC.

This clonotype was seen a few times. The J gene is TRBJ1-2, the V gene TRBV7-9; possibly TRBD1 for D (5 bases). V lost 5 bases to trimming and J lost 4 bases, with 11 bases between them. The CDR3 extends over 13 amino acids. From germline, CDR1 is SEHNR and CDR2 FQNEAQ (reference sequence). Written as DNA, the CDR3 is TGTGCCAGCAGCACCCGAGGGGTCTATGGCTACACCTTC. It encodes CASSTRGVYGYTF. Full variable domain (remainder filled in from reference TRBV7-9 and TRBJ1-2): DTGVSQNPRHKITKRGQNVTFRCDPISEHNRLYWYRQTLGQGPEFLTYFQNEAQLEKSRLLSDRFSAERPKGSFSTLEIQRTEQGDSAMYLCASSTRGVYGYTFGSGTRLTVV.